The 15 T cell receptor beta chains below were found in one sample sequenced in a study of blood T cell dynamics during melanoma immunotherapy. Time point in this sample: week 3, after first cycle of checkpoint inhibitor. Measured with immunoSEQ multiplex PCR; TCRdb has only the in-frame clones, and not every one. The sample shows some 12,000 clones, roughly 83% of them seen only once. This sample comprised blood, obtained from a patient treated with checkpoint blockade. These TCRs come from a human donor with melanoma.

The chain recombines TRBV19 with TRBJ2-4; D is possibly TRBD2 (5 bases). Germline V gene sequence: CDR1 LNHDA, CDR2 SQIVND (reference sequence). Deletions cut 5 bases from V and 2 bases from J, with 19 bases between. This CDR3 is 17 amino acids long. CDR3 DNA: TGTGCCAGTAGTGCCTTGGACTTGCCCCGGTCCAAAAACATTCAGTACTTC. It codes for CASSALDLPRSKNIQYF.

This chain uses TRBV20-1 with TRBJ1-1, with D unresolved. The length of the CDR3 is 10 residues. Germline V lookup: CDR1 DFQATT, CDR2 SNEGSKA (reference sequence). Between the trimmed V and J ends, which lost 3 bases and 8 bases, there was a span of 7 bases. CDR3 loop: CSARMPEAFF. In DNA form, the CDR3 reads TGCAGTGCTAGGATGCCCGAAGCTTTCTTT.

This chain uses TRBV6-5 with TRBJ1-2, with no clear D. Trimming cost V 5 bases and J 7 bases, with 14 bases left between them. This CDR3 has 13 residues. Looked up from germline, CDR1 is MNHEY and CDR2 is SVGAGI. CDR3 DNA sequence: TGTGCCAGCAGTGTCGCCTCGGAGGCTGGCTACACCTTC. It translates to CASSVASEAGYTF.

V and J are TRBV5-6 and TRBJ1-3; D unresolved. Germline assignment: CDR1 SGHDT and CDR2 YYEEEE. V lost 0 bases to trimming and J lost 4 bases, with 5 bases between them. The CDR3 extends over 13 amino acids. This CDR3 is CASSLVTGNTIYF. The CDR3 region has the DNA TGTGCCAGCAGCTTGGTTACGGGAAACACCATATATTTT.

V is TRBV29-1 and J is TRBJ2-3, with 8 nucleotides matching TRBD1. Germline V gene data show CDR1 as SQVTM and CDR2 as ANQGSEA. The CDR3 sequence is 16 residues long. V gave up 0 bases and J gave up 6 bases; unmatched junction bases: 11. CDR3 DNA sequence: TGCAGCGTTGAAGATCTTCCAGGGGGCGGTCCCGATACGCAGTATTTT. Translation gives CSVEDLPGGGPDTQYF.

As DNA, the CDR3 is TGTGCCAGCAGCTTAGATGGACACGAGCAGTACTTC. Protein sequence: CASSLDGHEQYF. This rearrangement joins TRBV11-2 to TRBJ2-7; D unresolved. The CDR3 consists of 12 residues. Trimming stripped 0 bases from V and 5 bases from J, with 5 bases between. Germline CDR1 is SGHAT and CDR2 is FQNNGV.

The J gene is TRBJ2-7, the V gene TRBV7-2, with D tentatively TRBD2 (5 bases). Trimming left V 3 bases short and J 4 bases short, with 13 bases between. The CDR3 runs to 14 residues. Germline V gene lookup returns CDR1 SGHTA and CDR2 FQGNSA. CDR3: CASSLAGVEYEQYF. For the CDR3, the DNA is TGTGCCAGCAGCTTGGCCGGGGTGGAGTACGAGCAGTACTTC.

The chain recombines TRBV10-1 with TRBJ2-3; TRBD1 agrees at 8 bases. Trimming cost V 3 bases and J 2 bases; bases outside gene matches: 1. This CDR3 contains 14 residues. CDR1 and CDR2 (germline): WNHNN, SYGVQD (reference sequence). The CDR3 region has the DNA TGCGCCAGCAGTGATCAGGGGGCCACAGATACGCAGTATTTT. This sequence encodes CASSDQGATDTQYF.

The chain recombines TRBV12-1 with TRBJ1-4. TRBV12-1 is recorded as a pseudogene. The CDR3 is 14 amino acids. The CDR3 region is CASSFDGANEKLFF. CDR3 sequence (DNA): TGTGCCAGCAGCTTTGACGGGGCTAATGAAAAACTGTTTTTT.

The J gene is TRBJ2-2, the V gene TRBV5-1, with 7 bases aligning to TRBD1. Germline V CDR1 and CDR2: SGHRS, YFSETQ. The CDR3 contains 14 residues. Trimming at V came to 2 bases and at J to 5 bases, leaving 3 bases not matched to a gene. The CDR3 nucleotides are TGCGCCAGCAGCTTCACAGGGGATACCGGGGAGCTGTTTTTT. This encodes CASSFTGDTGELFF.

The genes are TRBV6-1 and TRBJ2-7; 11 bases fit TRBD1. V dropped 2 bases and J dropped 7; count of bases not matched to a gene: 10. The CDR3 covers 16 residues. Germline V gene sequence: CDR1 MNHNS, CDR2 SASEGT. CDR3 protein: CASSESVGQGAGEQYF. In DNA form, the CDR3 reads TGTGCCAGCAGTGAATCAGTAGGACAGGGGGCAGGAGAGCAGTACTTC.

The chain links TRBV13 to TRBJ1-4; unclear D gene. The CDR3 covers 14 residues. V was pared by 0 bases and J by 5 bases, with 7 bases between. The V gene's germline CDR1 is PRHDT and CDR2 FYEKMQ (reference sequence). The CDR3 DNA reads TGTGCCAGCAGCTTAGGGCACGGGAATGAAAAACTGTTTTTT. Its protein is CASSLGHGNEKLFF.

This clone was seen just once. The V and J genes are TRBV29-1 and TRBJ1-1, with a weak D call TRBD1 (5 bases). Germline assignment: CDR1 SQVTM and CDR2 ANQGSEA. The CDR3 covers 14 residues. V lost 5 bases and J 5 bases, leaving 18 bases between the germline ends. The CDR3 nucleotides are TGCAGCGTTAACCTTCAGGGAGTTGGAACTGAAGCTTTCTTT. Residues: CSVNLQGVGTEAFF.

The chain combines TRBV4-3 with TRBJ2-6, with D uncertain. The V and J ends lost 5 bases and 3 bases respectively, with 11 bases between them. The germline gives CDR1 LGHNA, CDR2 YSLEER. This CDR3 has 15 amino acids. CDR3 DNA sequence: TGCGCCAGCAGCGAGACGTGGGTTGGGGCCAACGTCCTGACTTTC. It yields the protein CASSETWVGANVLTF.

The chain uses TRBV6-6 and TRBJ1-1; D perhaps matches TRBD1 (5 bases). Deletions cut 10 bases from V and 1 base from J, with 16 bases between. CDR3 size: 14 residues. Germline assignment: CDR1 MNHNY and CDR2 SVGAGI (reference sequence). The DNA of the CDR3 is TGTGCCATCAGACGGGGCGGACCGAACACTGAAGCTTTCTTT. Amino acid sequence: CAIRRGGPNTEAFF.